Described below is a single T cell receptor (beta chain) sequence and its context. Original methodology: How many nucleated cells were present was estimated from reference gene primer amplification. Sequencing used immunoSEQ multiplex PCR; TCRdb keeps in-frame clones, though not all of them. The V and J calls and the clone size are those of that table, but D and trimming were determined from the DNA. This sample has roughly 570,000 clones; 85% to 90% occur once, and the top ten carry roughly 8.3%. This entry belongs to a study of blood T cell repertoires in COVID-19. The source material was peripheral blood. The origin of this receptor is a woman aged 45-65 years with COVID-19, enrolled during active disease.

This CDR3 reads CASSPGQVGQPQHF. The CDR3, as DNA: TGTGCCAGCTCACCGGGACAGGTGGGCCAGCCCCAGCATTTT. This chain links TRBV18 with TRBJ1-5; 8 nucleotides line up with TRBD1. V gave up 3 bases and J gave up 7 bases; unmatched junction bases: 5. The germline V gene encodes CDR1 KGHSH and CDR2 LQKENI. The CDR3 contains 14 residues.